These 17 T cell receptor beta chains originate from one sample sequenced in a study of response to subunit inactivated influenza vaccine. Each CDR3 protein gets one entry after TCRdb re-called the RT-PCR reads with MiXCR. The sample yields hundreds of thousands of distinct CDR3 sequences, 10% to 15% seen once. This material consisted of PBMCs from blood, taken on the day of vaccination. The receptor set was obtained from a man in his fifties who received an inactivated influenza vaccine.

This clonotype was seen a few times. The V and J genes are TRBV5-1 and TRBJ2-5, with 8 nucleotides matching TRBD1. Germline CDR1 and CDR2: SGHRS and YFSETQ. The CDR3 length is 14 residues. V shed 4 bases, J shed 5 bases, and the junction held 7 bases outside the gene matches. The CDR3 coding sequence is TGCGCCAGCAGCCCAGGGGGCGCATGGGAGACCCAGTACTTC. It yields the protein CASSPGGAWETQYF.

In its sample, this clonotype was seen many times. DNA for the CDR3: TGCAGCGTTGACGGGGGCGGCCATCCCTCCTACAATGAGCAGTTCTTC. As protein: CSVDGGGHPSYNEQFF. V gene TRBV29-1 combines with J gene TRBJ2-1; either TRBD1 or TRBD2 may fit D (6 bases each). The germline V gene encodes CDR1 SQVTM and CDR2 ANQGSEA. The CDR3 sequence is 16 residues long. The V gene lost 3 bases and the J gene lost 0 bases, with 15 bases spanning the gap.

This clonotype was seen only once. Germline is not matched at one junction end, which may reflect a read error. V and J are TRBV5-1 and TRBJ2-5; a possible D gene is TRBD2 (6 bases). Looked up from germline, CDR1 is SGHRS and CDR2 is YFSETQ. This CDR3 is built from 13 residues. As DNA, the CDR3 is TGCGCCAGCAGCGTACCGGGGGAAGAGGCCCAGTACTTC. Its translation is CASSVPGEEAQYF.

V and J are TRBV3-1 and TRBJ2-7; D is possibly TRBD2 (7 bases). The germline V gene has CDR1 LGHDT and CDR2 YNNKEL (reference sequence). This CDR3 is built from 17 residues. V lost 0 bases to trimming and J lost 2 bases, with 17 bases between them. CDR3 region: CASSQDGGATGTYEQYF. The CDR3 nucleotides are TGTGCCAGCAGCCAAGATGGGGGGGCCACAGGGACCTACGAGCAGTACTTC.

The genes are TRBV19 and TRBJ2-3; 9 nucleotides match TRBD1. CDR1 and CDR2 (germline): LNHDA, SQIVND (reference sequence). V lost 6 bases, J lost 4 bases, and 8 bases stayed unmatched. The CDR3 runs 15 residues. CDR3 loop: CASSPGQGFADTQYF. DNA for the CDR3: TGTGCCAGTAGCCCGGGACAGGGTTTCGCAGATACGCAGTATTTT.

This clonotype was seen only a few times. The chain links TRBV7-6 to TRBJ2-3, with 7 bases aligning to TRBD1. Germline V gene lookup returns CDR1 SGHVS and CDR2 FNYEAQ. The CDR3 contains 13 residues. V shed 4 bases, J shed 12 bases, and the junction held 10 bases outside the gene matches. Here the CDR3 DNA reads TGTGCCAGCAGCTCGTACGGGACAGCCCCTCAGTATTTT. This codes for CASSSYGTAPQYF.

The table lists this clonotype with many counts. The chain links TRBV11-2 to TRBJ2-1; unclear D gene. V lost 1 base, J lost 7 bases, and 8 bases lay in between. The CDR3 totals 13 residues. Germline-derived CDR1 and CDR2 are SGHAT and FQNNGV. The CDR3 DNA is TGTGCCAGCAGCTTAGCATGGGGTAATGAGCAGTTCTTC. Encoded protein: CASSLAWGNEQFF. The complete variable domain, with remaining parts taken from reference TRBV11-2 and TRBJ2-1, reads EAGVAQSPRYKIIEKRQSVAFWCNPISGHATLYWYQQILGQGPKLLIQFQNNGVVDDSQLPKDRFSAERLKGVDSTLKIQPAKLEDSAVYLCASSLAWGNEQFFGPGTRLTVL.

This clonotype showed up just a few times. This chain uses TRBV5-1 with TRBJ2-2; D unresolved. CDR3 length equals 16 residues. V was pared by 0 bases and J by 2 bases, with 11 bases between. CDR1 and CDR2 (germline): SGHRS, YFSETQ. CDR3 coding DNA: TGCGCCAGCAGCTTGGCTGGGAAACTTAACACCGGGGAGCTGTTTTTT. Translating gives CASSLAGKLNTGELFF.

The chain joins TRBV7-8 to TRBJ2-5, with D uncertain. Trimming removed 5 bases from V and 2 bases from J, with 15 bases in between. The CDR3 is 15 amino acids. Germline CDR1 is SGHVS and CDR2 is FQNEAQ. CDR3: CASSPGRAAQETQYF. CDR3 sequence (DNA): TGTGCCAGCAGCCCAGGAAGGGCCGCGCAAGAGACCCAGTACTTC.

The chain uses TRBV14 and TRBJ2-7; 9 bases match TRBD1. CDR1 and CDR2 from the germline V gene are SGHDN and FVKESK. This CDR3 region has 13 residues. V trimming: 4 bases; J trimming: 6 bases; junction bases outside the gene matches: 4. The CDR3 reads CASSPGTGLEQYF. In DNA, the CDR3 is TGTGCCAGCAGCCCGGGGACAGGGCTCGAGCAGTACTTC. The entire variable domain, with the rest obtained from reference TRBV14 and TRBJ2-7, is as follows: EAGVTQFPSHSVIEKGQTVTLRCDPISGHDNLYWYRRVMGKEIKFLLHFVKESKQDESGMPNNRFLAERTGGTYSTLKVQPAELEDSGVYFCASSPGTGLEQYFGPGTRLTVT.

This clonotype has more than one count but fewer than ten. The gene calls are TRBV18 and TRBJ1-4, with D unclear. The CDR3 runs 14 residues. Germline V gene lookup returns CDR1 KGHSH and CDR2 LQKENI. V lost 3 bases, J lost 0 bases, and 5 bases lay in between. Here the CDR3 DNA reads TGTGCCAGCTCACCGATTGCAACTAATGAAAAACTGTTTTTT. Translating it yields CASSPIATNEKLFF.

This clonotype has a handful of counts. This chain joins TRBV12-3 or TRBV12-4 and TRBJ1-1; 8 positions match TRBD1. The CDR3 contains 16 residues. Trimming removed 5 bases from V and 0 bases from J; junction bases left unmatched: 8. CDR3 region: CASSAGTGKMNTEAFF. The CDR3 bases are TGTGCCAGCAGTGCGGGGACAGGAAAAATGAACACTGAAGCTTTCTTT.

In this sample, this clonotype turned up a few times. The V gene is TRBV27, the J gene TRBJ2-1, with TRBD2 matching over 11 bases. CDR3 length: 19 residues. Germline V gives CDR1 MNHEY, CDR2 SMNVEV (reference sequence). V lost 4 bases to trimming and J lost 1 base; unmatched junction nucleotides: 12. The CDR3 nucleotides are TGTGCCAGCAGTTCCGCACTAGCGGGGGACCTTTGGTCCTACAATGAGCAGTTCTTC. Translated: CASSSALAGDLWSYNEQFF.

This clonotype appeared a few times. V usage is TRBV7-9 and J usage is TRBJ2-7; 8 bases line up with TRBD1. Trimming at V came to 5 bases and at J to 5 bases, leaving 8 bases not matched to a gene. The CDR3 is 14 residues long. CDR1 SEHNR and CDR2 FQNEAQ come from the germline V gene (reference sequence). The CDR3 loop is CASSPTDRVDEQYF. The CDR3, as DNA: TGTGCCAGCAGCCCCACGGACAGGGTAGACGAGCAGTACTTC.

The sample holds many counts of this clonotype. The V and J genes are TRBV11-1 and TRBJ2-3; D may be TRBD1 (5 bases). Germline CDR1 reads SGHAT; CDR2 reads FQDESV (reference sequence). V lost 5 bases, J lost 2 bases, and 26 bases lay in between. There are 19 residues in the CDR3. CDR3 sequence: CASSHTEIKDSATTDTQYF. The DNA of the CDR3 is TGTGCCAGCAGCCACACCGAAATAAAAGACAGCGCTACCACAGATACGCAGTATTTT.

The V call is TRBV4-1, the J call TRBJ1-5, with a tentative D call TRBD1 (6 bases). The V gene lost 0 bases and the J gene lost 6 bases, with 15 bases spanning the gap. The CDR3 is made up of 16 amino acids. Germline CDR1 MGHRA, CDR2 YSYEKL. CDR3 amino acids: CASSQDGGALSQPQHF. DNA of the CDR3: TGCGCCAGCAGCCAAGATGGGGGGGCATTAAGTCAGCCCCAGCATTTT.

The sample holds a few counts of this clonotype. The chain carries TRBV28 and TRBJ2-6; the match to TRBD1 covers 9 bases. This CDR3 contains 17 residues. Germline trimming cut 6 bases from V and 3 bases from J; bases unmatched to any gene: 9. The germline V gene has CDR1 MDHEN and CDR2 SYDVKM. The CDR3 is CASRGTGGDYGANVLTF. As DNA, the CDR3 is TGTGCCAGCAGGGGAACAGGGGGCGACTATGGGGCCAACGTCCTGACTTTC.